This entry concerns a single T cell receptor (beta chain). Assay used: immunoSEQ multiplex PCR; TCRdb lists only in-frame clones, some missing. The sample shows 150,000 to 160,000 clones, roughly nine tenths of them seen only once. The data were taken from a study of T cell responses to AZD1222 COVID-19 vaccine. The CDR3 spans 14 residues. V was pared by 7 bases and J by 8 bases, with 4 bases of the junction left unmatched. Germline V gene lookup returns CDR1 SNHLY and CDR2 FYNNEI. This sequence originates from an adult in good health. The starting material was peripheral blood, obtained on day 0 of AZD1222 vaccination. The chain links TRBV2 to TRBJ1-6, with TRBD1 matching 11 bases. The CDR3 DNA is TGTGCCAGCACAGGACAGGGGGCAGATTCACCCCTCCACTTT. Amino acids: CASTGQGADSPLHF. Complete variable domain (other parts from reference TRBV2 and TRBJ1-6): EPEVTQTPSHQVTQMGQEVILRCVPISNHLYFYWYRQILGQKVEFLVSFYNNEISEKSEIFDDQFSVERPDGSNFTLKIRSTKLEDSAMYFCASTGQGADSPLHFGNGTRLTVT.